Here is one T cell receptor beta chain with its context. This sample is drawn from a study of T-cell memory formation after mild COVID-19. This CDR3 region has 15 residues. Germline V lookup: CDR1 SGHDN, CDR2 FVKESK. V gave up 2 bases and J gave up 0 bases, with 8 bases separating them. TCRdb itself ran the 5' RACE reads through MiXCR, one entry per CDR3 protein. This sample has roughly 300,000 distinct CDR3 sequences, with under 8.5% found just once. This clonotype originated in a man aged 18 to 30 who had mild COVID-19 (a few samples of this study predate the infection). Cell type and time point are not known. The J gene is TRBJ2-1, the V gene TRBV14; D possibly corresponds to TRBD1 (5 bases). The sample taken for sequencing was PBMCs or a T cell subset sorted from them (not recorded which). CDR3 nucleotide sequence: TGTGCCAGCAGCCAATGGACAAGCTCCTACAATGAGCAGTTCTTC. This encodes CASSQWTSSYNEQFF.